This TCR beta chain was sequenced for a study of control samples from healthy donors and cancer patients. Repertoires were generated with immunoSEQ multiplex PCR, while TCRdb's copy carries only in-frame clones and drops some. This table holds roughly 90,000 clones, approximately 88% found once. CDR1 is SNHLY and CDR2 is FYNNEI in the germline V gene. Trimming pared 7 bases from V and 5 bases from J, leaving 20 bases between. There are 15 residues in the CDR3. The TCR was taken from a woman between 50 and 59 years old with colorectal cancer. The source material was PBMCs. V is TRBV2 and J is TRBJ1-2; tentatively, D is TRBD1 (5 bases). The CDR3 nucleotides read TGTGCCAGCAAGTTGGGGGTGGGCAGGGAATATGGCTACACCTTC. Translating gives CASKLGVGREYGYTF.